This T cell receptor beta chain appears in the sequencing data of a study of shared clonotypes between healthy human individuals. Points on this clone: The antigen is undetermined.

Study-level results: Larger richness was generally estimated for naive than memory subsets. Even with large depth, rarefaction showed that sorted-subset sequencing was incomplete.

The CDR3 is 19 amino acids. The V end lost 1 base, the J end lost 1 base, and 22 bases lay between the germline ends. CDR1 is MGHRA, CDR2 YSYEKL, per germline. Investigators divided CD4+ cells into CD45RA+ naive and CD45RA-negative memory subsets. This table comes from immunoSEQ multiplex PCR, and its TCRdb copy is limited to in-frame clones, with some not included. The sample carries millions of clones, 85% to 95% recorded once. The TCR comes from a man aged 18 to 30 in good health. Sequenced sample: naive CD4+ T cells sorted from blood. Indicated subset: CD45RA+ positively selected. The chain carries TRBV4-1 and TRBJ2-5; D not certain. CDR3 region: CASSQVRRGGESSQETQYF. The CDR3 DNA reads TGCGCCAGCAGCCAAGTAAGACGTGGTGGTGAGTCTAGCCAAGAGACCCAGTACTTC.